The TCR beta chain described here comes from a study of T cells after yellow fever vaccination. The study, taken as a whole, reports: Contamination of FACS-sorted repertoires by abundant clonotypes from the bulk population could occur.

TCRdb itself ran the 5' RACE reads through MiXCR, one entry per CDR3 protein. This table holds hundreds of thousands of distinct CDR3 sequences, around 3.6% found once. The CDR3 loop spans 20 amino acids. Between the trimmed V and J ends, which lost 4 bases and 3 bases, there was a span of 30 bases. At least ten counts were recorded for this clonotype. Its antigen is as yet unknown. The sequenced sample was PBMCs, obtained on the day of the yellow fever booster vaccination. The chain combines TRBV23-1 with TRBJ2-5, with D perhaps TRBD1 (5 bases). TRBV23-1 is identified as an open reading frame with a role that is uncertain. The TCR was taken from a man aged 18 to 29 who received the YFV17D yellow fever vaccine. This CDR3 is CASSPPRPRQGTWLEETQYF. The CDR3 DNA reads as TGCGCCAGCAGTCCCCCCAGGCCTAGGCAGGGCACGTGGTTGGAAGAGACCCAGTACTTC.